This TCR beta chain was recorded in a study of cytomegalovirus exposure and HLA in healthy donors. Study details: An early data release held tens of millions of unique TCRs from HLA-typed donors. Clustering assigned about 76% of the approximately 400 genotyped donors to the Caucasian-associated ancestry cluster. General observations from the study: Sequencing likely produced, as an artifact, a cluster of highly shared sequence variants. Through in vitro validation, three CMV-associated chains were shown to be specific for CMV antigens.

PCR involved 60 Vbeta and 13 Jbeta primers. Data came from immunoSEQ multiplex PCR; TCRdb stores just in-frame clones and leaves some out. This table has roughly 200,000 clones, approximately 81% appearing once. In the case of this clone: Its antigen remains unidentified.

The CDR3 covers 14 residues. V shed 4 bases, J shed 5 bases, and the junction held 2 bases outside the gene matches. The V gene's germline CDR1 is MGHDK and CDR2 SYGVNS. The receptor's source is a man younger than 40 in good health and CMV-seronegative. The sequencing input was PBMCs. V and J are TRBV25-1 and TRBJ1-6; TRBD1 matches at 7 bases. The CDR3: CASSATGNNSPLHF. In DNA, the CDR3 is TGTGCCAGCAGTGCGACAGGGAATAATTCACCCCTCCACTTT.